This is a list of T cell receptor beta chains from one sample in a study of Tregs in tolerant kidney transplant recipients. Their target antigens are unknown. Repertoires were generated with immunoSEQ multiplex PCR, while TCRdb's copy carries only in-frame clones and drops some. This sample has roughly 4,200 clones, with around 60% found just once. The specimen sequenced was CD8+ T cells from blood cultured with allogeneic cells. Receptors originate from a human donor in good health. Both conserved end residues are part of each CDR3. A D gene is named only where the DNA matches it firmly. Size values are once, few and many counts, or a class for expanded clones, and some rows have none.

V	J	size	D	DNA	CDR3
TRBV5-6	TRBJ2-7	.	.	TGTGCCAGCAGCGGTCAGGATCTCTACGAGCAGTACTTC	CASSGQDLYEQYF
TRBV7-9	TRBJ1-6	.	.	TGTGCCAGCAGCTTAGCATGGCAGGGCGGTAATTCACCCCTCCACTTT	CASSLAWQGGNSPLHF
TRBV13	TRBJ1-2	.	TRBD1	TGTGCCAGCAGCGAGGACAGGGACTATGGCTACACCTTC	CASSEDRDYGYTF
TRBV11-2	TRBJ1-2	.	.	TGTGCCAGCAGCTTAGGTTCTGGTGGCTACACCTTC	CASSLGSGGYTF
TRBV19	TRBJ2-7	.	TRBD2	TGTGCCAGTAGTATGGCCCTAGCGGGAGATATCGGCTACGAGCAGTACTTC	CASSMALAGDIGYEQYF
TRBV4-1	TRBJ1-1	few	TRBD1	TGCGCCAGCAGCCAAGTTGCAGGGGGGGTTGAAGCTTTCTTT	CASSQVAGGVEAFF
TRBV9	TRBJ1-6	few	.	TGTGCCAGCTCGCTAGGGGGGGATAATTCACCCCTCCACTTT	CASSLGGDNSPLHF
TRBV7-8	TRBJ1-3	few	.	TGTGCCAGCAGTTCGGACCGTAGCTCTGGAAACACCATATATTTT	CASSSDRSSGNTIYF
TRBV4-1	TRBJ1-2	.	TRBD1	TGCGCCAGCAGCCAAGGGGCCGGGACAGAGGATGGCTACACCTTC	CASSQGAGTEDGYTF
TRBV4-1	TRBJ1-3	once	.	TGCGCCAGCAGTCGGGCCTTCTCTGGAAACACCATATATTTT	CASSRAFSGNTIYF
TRBV27	TRBJ2-7	.	.	TGTGCCAGCAGTTCCATCGGGCGCGAGCAGTACTTC	CASSSIGREQYF
TRBV6-6	TRBJ1-2	.	.	TGTGCCAGCAGTTACTTAGCCAGGGGTGATAACTATGGCTACACCTTC	CASSYLARGDNYGYTF
TRBV29-1	TRBJ2-2	.	TRBD1	TGCAGCGCGGGACAGGCCAACACCGGGGAGCTGTTTTTT	CSAGQANTGELFF
TRBV7-7	TRBJ2-5	once	.	TGTGCCAGCAGCTCCTCACCGGGAGTTCGGGAGACCCAGTACTTC	CASSSSPGVRETQYF
TRBV6-5	TRBJ2-7	.	.	TGTGCCAGCAGTCCTGTGGGCTCCTACGAGCAGTACTTC	CASSPVGSYEQYF
TRBV5-2	TRBJ1-2	.	.	TGTGCCAGCAATCGCAGAGGAGAGTACGAAAGCTATGGCTACACCTTC	CASNRRGEYESYGYTF
TRBV21-1	TRBJ1-2	.	.	TGTGCCAGCAGCATGAGACAACTCGGCTACACCTTC	CASSMRQLGYTF
TRBV27	TRBJ2-1	few	.	TGTGCCAGCAGTCTTGGCGCAGGAGTAAGGTGGGAGCAGTTCTTC	CASSLGAGVRWEQFF
TRBV2	TRBJ2-7	.	.	TGCGCCAGCAGTGATGGTCTACTCCTCTACGAGCAGTACTTC	CASSDGLLLYEQYF
TRBV5-6	TRBJ2-6	.	.	TGTGCCAGCAGCTGGGGGGACAGCGGGGCCAACGTCCTGACTTTC	CASSWGDSGANVLTF
TRBV4-1	TRBJ2-7	.	TRBD1	TGCGCCAGCAGCCAAGGACAGGGGCGAGAGCAGTACTTC	CASSQGQGREQYF
TRBV9	TRBJ1-2	.	.	TGTGCCAGCAGCCTCGACAGTTATAACTATGGCTACACCTTC	CASSLDSYNYGYTF
TRBV2	TRBJ2-2	.	.	TGTGCCAGCAGTGATCGTGAAGTTACCGGGGAGCTGTTTTTT	CASSDREVTGELFF
TRBV7-9	TRBJ2-2	.	.	TGTGCCAGCGGGGAAGCCGGGGAGCTGTTTTTT	CASGEAGELFF
TRBV2	TRBJ2-7	few	TRBD1	TGTGCCAGCATAGGGACAGGGGAAACCTACGAGCAGTACTTC	CASIGTGETYEQYF
TRBV6-5	TRBJ2-7	.	.	TGTGCCAGCAGAGACCCTCCATCCTACGAGCAGTACTTC	CASRDPPSYEQYF
TRBV9	TRBJ2-5	once	TRBD1	TGTGCCAGCAGCGTAGGAGCTATGGACAGGGGGCCGCAGTACTTC	CASSVGAMDRGPQYF
TRBV19	TRBJ2-7	few	.	TGTGCCAGTAGTCCATGGACAGAGTCCTACGAGCAGTACTTC	CASSPWTESYEQYF
TRBV15	TRBJ1-1	.	.	TGTGCCACCAGCGCAGACAGCGCAATGAACACTGAAGCTTTCTTT	CATSADSAMNTEAFF
TRBV9	TRBJ1-4	.	.	TGTGCCAGCAGCTCAGGGGCGGTAACTAATGAAAAACTGTTTTTT	CASSSGAVTNEKLFF
TRBV13	TRBJ2-5	.	TRBD1	TGTGCCTCCCGTTGGACAGGCCAAGAGACCCAGTACTTC	CASRWTGQETQYF
TRBV27	TRBJ2-7	once	TRBD1	TGTGCCAGCAGTTTTACAGGGGGCGGAACCTACGAGCAGTACTTC	CASSFTGGGTYEQYF
TRBV2	TRBJ1-3	.	.	TGTGCCAGCAGTGAATGGACGGCCTTCTCTGGAAACACCATATATTTT	CASSEWTAFSGNTIYF
TRBV13	TRBJ2-2	.	TRBD2	TGTGCCAGCAGCCTCGGACTAGCGGGATTCACCGGGGAGCTGTTTTTT	CASSLGLAGFTGELFF
TRBV9	TRBJ1-2	.	.	TGTGCCAGCAGCGTAGAAAAGGACTATGGCTACACCTTC	CASSVEKDYGYTF
TRBV13	TRBJ2-3	few	.	TGTGCCAGCAGCCTACGGACAGTTAGCACAGATACGCAGTATTTT	CASSLRTVSTDTQYF
TRBV14	TRBJ1-4	.	TRBD1	TGTGCCAGCAGCCCGGGACAGGGGGCTTATGAAAAACTGTTTTTT	CASSPGQGAYEKLFF
TRBV21-1	TRBJ2-1	.	.	TGTGCCAGCAGCAAAGGGTCGGCCCAGCCCTACAATGAGCAGTTCTTC	CASSKGSAQPYNEQFF
TRBV27	TRBJ2-1	.	.	TGTGCCAGCAGTTGGACCCTGAGCAATGAGCAGTTCTTC	CASSWTLSNEQFF
TRBV5-4	TRBJ1-1	.	.	TGTGCCAGCAGCTTCGGACACACTGAAGCTTTCTTT	CASSFGHTEAFF
TRBV9	TRBJ2-3	.	.	TGTGCCAGCAGCGTAGGGGCGTTATTGGCCACAGATACGCAGTATTTT	CASSVGALLATDTQYF